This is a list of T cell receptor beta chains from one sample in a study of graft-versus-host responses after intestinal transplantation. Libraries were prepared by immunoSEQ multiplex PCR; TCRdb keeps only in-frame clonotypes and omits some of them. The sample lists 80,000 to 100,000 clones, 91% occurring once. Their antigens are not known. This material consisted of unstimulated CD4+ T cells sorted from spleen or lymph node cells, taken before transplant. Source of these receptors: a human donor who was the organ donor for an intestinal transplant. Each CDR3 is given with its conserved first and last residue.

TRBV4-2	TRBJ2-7	CASSTPRGATYEQYF
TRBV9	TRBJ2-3	CASTVGGGVGSDTQYF
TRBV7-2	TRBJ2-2	CASSSWAGTARTGELFF
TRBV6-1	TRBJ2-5	CASSEVGLGKETQYF
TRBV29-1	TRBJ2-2	CSGTGGTGELFF
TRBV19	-	CASTLTGGSYEQYF
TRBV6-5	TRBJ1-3	CASSRTRVSGNTIYF
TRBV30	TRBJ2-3	CAWSVLTRNTDTQYF
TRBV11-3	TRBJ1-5	CASTTGWRNQPQHF
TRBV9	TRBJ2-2	CASSSRQGGGTGELFF
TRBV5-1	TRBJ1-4	CASSGSGTGGEKLFF
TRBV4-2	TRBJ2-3	CASSQAVGGAGTDTQYF
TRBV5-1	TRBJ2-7	CASKQGTGTSEQYF
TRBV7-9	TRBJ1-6	CASSLAGAINSPLHF
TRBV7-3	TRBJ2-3	CASSLGGTDTQYF
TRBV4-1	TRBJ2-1	CASSQDLRLTSYNEQFF
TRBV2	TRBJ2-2	CASSGTAANTGELFF
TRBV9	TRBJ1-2	CASSGGQGADGYTF
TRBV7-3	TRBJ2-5	CASSSSNRETQYF
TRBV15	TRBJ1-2	CATSRDPAADRAF
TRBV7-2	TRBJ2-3	CASSGTSGGKSTDTQYF
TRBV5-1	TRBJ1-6	CASSSSATSNSPLHF
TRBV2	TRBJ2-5	CASKEGQETQYF
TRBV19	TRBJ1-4	CASSNRMSTNEKLFF
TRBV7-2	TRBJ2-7	CASSLAGTEPYEQYF
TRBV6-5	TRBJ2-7	CASIRQGIRYEQYF
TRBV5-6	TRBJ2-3	CASGLREGLTDTQYF
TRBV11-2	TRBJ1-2	CASSLDRFRYTF
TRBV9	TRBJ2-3	CASSPRGHTTQYF
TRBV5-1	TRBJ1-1	CASSWTGMNTEAFF
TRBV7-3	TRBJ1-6	CASSYGQPHSPLHF
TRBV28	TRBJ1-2	CASSGPGQGKRGYTF
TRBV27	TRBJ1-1	CASSFRGTEAFF
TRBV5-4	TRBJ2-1	CASSSPRTRGDEQFF
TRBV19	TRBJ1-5	CASRPDRSNQPQHF
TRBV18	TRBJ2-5	CASSPPSNQETQYF
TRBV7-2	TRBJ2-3	CASSPDYLSTDTQYF
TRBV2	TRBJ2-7	CASRYIPGRGTYEQYF
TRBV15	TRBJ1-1	CATSNLRLGGEAFF
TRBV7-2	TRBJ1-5	CASSGGRAGGQPQHF
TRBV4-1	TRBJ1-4	CASSQEGPGGEKLFF
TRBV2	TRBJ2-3	CASSRLAGSTDTQYF
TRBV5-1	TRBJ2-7	CASSLRGGGEQYF
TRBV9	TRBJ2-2	CASSVTHGELFF
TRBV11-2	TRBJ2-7	CASSLRGGPYEQYF
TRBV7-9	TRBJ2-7	CASSPLAEKRYEQYF